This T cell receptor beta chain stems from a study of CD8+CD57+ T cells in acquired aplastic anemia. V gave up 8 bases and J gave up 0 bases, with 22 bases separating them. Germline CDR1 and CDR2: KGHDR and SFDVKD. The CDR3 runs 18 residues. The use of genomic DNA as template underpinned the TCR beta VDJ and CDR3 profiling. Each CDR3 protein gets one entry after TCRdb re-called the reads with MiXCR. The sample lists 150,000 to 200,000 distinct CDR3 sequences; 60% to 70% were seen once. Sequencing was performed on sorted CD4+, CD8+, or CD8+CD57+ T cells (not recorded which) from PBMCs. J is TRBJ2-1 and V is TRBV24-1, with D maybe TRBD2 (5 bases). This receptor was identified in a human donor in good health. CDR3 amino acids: CATKRRPPGQSSYNEQFF. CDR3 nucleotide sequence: TGTGCCACCAAAAGGAGGCCCCCCGGCCAAAGCTCCTACAATGAGCAGTTCTTC.